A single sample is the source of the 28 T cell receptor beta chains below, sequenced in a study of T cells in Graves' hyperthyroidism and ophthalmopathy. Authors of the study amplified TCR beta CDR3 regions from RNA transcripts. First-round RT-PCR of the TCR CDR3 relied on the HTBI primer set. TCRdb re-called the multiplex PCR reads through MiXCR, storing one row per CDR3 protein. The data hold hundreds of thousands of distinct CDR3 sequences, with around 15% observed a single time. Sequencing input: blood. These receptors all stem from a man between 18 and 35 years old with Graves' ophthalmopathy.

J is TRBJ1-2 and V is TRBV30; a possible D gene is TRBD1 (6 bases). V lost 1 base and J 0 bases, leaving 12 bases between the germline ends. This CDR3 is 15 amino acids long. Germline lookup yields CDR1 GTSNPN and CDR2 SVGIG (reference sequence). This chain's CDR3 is CAWSGGANANYGYTF. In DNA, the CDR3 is TGTGCCTGGAGTGGGGGGGCAAACGCTAACTATGGCTACACCTTC.

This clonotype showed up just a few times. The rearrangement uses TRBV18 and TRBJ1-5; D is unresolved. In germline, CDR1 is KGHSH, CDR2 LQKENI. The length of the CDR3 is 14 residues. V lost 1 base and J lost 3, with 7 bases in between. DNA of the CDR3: TGTGCCAGCTCACCACAGGGCCTCAATCAGCCCCAGCATTTT. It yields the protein CASSPQGLNQPQHF.

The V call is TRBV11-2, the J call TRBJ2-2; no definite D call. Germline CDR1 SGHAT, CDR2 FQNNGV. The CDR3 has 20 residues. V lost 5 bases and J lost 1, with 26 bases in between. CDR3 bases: TGTGCCAGCAGCCCCCATCCACGGACGGAGCCCCTGCGGAACACCGGGGAGCTGTTTTTT. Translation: CASSPHPRTEPLRNTGELFF.

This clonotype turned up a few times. In DNA form, the CDR3 reads TGTGCCAGCAGTGAAATGAGCTCCTATAATTCACCCCTCCACTTT. This sequence encodes CASSEMSSYNSPLHF. The genes are TRBV2 and TRBJ1-6; D gene unclear. Germline CDR1 and CDR2: SNHLY and FYNNEI. This CDR3 spans 15 amino acids. The V and J ends lost 2 bases and 0 bases respectively, with 5 bases between them.

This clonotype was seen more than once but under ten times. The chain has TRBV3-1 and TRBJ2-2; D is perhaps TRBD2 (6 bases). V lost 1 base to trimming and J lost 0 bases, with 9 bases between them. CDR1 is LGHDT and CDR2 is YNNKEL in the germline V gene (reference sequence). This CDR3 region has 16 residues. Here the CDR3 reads CASSQVGDSNTGELFF. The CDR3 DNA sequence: TGTGCCAGCAGCCAAGTCGGGGACTCGAACACCGGGGAGCTGTTTTTT.

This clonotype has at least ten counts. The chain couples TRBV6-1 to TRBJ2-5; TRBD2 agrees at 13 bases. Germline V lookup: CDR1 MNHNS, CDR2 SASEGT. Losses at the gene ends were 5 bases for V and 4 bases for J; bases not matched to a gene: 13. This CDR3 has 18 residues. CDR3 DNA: TGTGCCAGCAGTTGGGAAGGACTAGCGGGAGTTCGGGCAGAGACCCAGTACTTC. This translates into CASSWEGLAGVRAETQYF.

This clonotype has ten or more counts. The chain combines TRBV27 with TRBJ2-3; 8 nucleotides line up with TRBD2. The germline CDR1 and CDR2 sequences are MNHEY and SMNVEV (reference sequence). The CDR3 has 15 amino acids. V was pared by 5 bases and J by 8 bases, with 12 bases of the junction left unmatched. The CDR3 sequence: CASSPRFSGKATQYF. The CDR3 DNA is TGTGCCAGCAGTCCCCGGTTTAGCGGGAAGGCTACGCAGTATTTT.

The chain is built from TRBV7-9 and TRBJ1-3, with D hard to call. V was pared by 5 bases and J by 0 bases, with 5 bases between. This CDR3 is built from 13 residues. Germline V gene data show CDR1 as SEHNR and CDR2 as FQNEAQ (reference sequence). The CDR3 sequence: CASSMDSGNTIYF. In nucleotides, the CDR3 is TGTGCCAGCAGCATGGACTCTGGAAACACCATATATTTT.

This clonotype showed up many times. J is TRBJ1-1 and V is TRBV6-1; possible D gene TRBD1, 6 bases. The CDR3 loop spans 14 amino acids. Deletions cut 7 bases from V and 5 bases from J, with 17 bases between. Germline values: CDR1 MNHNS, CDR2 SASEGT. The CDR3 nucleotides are TGTGCCAGCACCCCGTCCAGGGGAGTAACTGAAGCTTTCTTT. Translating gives CASTPSRGVTEAFF.

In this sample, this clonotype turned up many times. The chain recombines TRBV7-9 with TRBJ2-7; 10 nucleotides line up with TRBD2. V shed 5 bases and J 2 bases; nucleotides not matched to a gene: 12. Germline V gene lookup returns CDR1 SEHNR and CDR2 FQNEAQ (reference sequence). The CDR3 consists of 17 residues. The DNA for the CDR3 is TGTGCCAGCAGCCCCAACAAAGGGACTAGCGCGACCTACGAGCAGTACTTC. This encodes CASSPNKGTSATYEQYF.

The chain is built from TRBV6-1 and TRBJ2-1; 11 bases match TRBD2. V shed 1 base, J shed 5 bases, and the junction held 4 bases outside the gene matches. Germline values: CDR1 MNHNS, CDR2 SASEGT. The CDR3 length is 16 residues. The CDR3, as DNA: TGTGCCAGCAGTGAAGAAGTAGCGGGAGGGAACAATGAGCAGTTCTTC. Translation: CASSEEVAGGNNEQFF.

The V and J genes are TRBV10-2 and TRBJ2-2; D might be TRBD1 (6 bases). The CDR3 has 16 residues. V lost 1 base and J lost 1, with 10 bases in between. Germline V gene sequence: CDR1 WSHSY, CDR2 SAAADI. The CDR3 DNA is TGCGCCAGCAGTGAGTTGGGGGCGCTGAACACCGGGGAGCTGTTTTTT. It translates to CASSELGALNTGELFF.

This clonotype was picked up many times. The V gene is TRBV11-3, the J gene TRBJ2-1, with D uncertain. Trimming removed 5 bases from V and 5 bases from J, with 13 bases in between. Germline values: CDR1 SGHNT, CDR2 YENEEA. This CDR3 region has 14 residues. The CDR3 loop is CASSPHTANNEQFF. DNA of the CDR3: TGTGCCAGCAGCCCCCACACAGCCAACAATGAGCAGTTCTTC.

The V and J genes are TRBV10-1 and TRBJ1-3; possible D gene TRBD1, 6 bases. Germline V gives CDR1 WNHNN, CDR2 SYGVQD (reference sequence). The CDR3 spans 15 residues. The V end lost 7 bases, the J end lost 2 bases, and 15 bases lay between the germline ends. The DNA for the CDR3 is TGCGCCAGCAACAGGGACCGGCTCACTGGAAACACCATATATTTT. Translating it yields CASNRDRLTGNTIYF.

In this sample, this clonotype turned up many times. The CDR3 reads CASSLEGPGAEAFF. CDR3 DNA sequence: TGTGCCAGCAGCTTGGAGGGGCCAGGGGCTGAAGCTTTCTTT. The chain uses TRBV5-6 and TRBJ1-1, with a possible D match to TRBD1 (6 bases). The CDR3 is made up of 14 amino acids. Trimming removed 0 bases at V and 6 bases at J, with 12 bases between. Looked up from germline, CDR1 is SGHDT and CDR2 is YYEEEE.

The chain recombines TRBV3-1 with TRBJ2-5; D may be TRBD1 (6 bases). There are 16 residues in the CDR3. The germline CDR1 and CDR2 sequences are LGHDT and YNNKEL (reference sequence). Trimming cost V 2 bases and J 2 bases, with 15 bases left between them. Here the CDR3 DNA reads TGTGCCAGCAGCCAATACAAACAGGGCATTCAAGAGACCCAGTACTTC. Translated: CASSQYKQGIQETQYF.

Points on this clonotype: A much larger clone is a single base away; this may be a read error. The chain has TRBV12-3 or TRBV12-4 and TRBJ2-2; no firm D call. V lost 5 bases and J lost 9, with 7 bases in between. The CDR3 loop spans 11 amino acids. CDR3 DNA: TGTGCCAGCAGTGTGTCTTGGGAGCTGTTTTTT. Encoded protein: CASSVSWELFF.

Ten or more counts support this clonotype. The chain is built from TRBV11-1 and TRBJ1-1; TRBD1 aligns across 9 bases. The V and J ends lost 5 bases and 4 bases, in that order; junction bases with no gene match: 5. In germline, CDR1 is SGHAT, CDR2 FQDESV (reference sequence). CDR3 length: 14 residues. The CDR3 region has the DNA TGTGCCAGCAGCCGACAGGGGGGGGGCACTGAAGCTTTCTTT. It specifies CASSRQGGGTEAFF.

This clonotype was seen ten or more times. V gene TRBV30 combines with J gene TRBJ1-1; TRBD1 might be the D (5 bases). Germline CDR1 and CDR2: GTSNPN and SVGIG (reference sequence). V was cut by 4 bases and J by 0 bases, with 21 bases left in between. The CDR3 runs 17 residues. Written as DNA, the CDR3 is TGTGCCTGGAAAGGTTTGGGGCAGAAAATAATGAACACTGAAGCTTTCTTT. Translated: CAWKGLGQKIMNTEAFF.

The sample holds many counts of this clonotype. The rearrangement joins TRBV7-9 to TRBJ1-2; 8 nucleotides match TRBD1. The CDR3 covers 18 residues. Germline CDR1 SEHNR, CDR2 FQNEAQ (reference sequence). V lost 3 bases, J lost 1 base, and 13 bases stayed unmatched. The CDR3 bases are TGTGCCAGCAGCTTCTCTGATTGGGACAGGAAGATTAACTATGGCTACACCTTC. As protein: CASSFSDWDRKINYGYTF.

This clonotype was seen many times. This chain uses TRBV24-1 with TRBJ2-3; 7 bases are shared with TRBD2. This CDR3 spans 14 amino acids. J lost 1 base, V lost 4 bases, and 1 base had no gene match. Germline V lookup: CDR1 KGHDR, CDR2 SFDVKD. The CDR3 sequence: CATSDSGGTDTQYF. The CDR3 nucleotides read TGTGCCACCAGTGACAGCGGGGGCACAGATACGCAGTATTTT.

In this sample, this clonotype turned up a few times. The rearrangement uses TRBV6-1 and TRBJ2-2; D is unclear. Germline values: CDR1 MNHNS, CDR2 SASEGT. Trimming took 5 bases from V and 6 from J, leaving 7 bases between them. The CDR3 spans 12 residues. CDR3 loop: CASSYGPGELFF. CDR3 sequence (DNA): TGTGCCAGCAGTTATGGTCCCGGGGAGCTGTTTTTT.

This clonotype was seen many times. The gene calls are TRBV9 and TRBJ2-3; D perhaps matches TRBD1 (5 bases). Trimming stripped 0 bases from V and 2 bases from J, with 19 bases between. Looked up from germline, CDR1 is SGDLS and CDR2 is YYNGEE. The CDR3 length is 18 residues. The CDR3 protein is CASSVAPLVRADTDTQYF. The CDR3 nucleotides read TGTGCCAGCAGCGTAGCCCCCTTAGTCAGGGCCGACACAGATACGCAGTATTTT. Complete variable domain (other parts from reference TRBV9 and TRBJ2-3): DSGVTQTPKHLITATGQRVTLRCSPRSGDLSVYWYQQSLDQGLQFLIQYYNGEERAKGNILERFSAQQFPDLHSELNLSSLELGDSALYFCASSVAPLVRADTDTQYFGPGTRLTVL.

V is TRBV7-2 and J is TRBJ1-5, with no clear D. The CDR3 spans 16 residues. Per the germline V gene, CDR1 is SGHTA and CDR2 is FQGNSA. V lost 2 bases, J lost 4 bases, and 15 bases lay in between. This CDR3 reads CASSLLELNRNQPQHF. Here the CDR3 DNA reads TGTGCCAGCAGCTTACTTGAACTTAATAGGAATCAGCCCCAGCATTTT.

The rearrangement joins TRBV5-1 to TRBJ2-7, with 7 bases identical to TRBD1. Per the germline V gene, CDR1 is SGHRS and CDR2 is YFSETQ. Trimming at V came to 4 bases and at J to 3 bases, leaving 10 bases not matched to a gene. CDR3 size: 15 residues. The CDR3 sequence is CASSPGTDPFYEQYF. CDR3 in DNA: TGCGCCAGCAGCCCCGGGACAGACCCATTCTACGAGCAGTACTTC.

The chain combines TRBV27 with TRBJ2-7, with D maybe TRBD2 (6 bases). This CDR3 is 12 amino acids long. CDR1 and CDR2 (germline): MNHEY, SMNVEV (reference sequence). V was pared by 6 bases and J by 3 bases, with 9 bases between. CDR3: CASSSDYYEQYF. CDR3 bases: TGTGCCAGCAGCTCGGACTACTACGAGCAGTACTTC.

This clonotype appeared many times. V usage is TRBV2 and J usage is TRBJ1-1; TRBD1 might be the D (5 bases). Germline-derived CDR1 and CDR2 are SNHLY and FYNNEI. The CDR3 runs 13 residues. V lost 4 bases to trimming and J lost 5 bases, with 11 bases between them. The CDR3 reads CASSAGQITEAFF. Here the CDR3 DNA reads TGTGCCAGCAGTGCAGGGCAAATAACTGAAGCTTTCTTT.

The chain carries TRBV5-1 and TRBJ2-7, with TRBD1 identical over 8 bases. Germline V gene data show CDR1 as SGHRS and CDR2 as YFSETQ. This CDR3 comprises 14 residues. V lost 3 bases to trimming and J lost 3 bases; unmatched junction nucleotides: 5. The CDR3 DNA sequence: TGCGCCAGCAGCTCAGAACAGGGGGTCTACGAGCAGTACTTC. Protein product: CASSSEQGVYEQYF.